This T cell receptor (beta chain) was recorded in a study of blood T cell repertoires in COVID-19. Across the whole study: T cells, B-cell-depleted T cells, or PBMCs supplied cDNA or gDNA.

Germline CDR1 reads SGHNT; CDR2 reads YYREEE (reference sequence). This CDR3 spans 13 amino acids. Comments on this clone: Germline is not matched at one junction end, which may reflect a read error.

Clones were read by immunoSEQ multiplex PCR, and TCRdb kept only the in-frame ones, dropping some. The repertoire holds around 140,000 clones, with almost 85% as singletons. The chain has TRBV5-4 and TRBJ2-5, with D perhaps matching TRBD2 (5 bases). Sequenced: peripheral blood. The origin of this receptor is a human donor with acute or convalescent COVID-19. The donor label of this sample is uncertain. In nucleotides, the CDR3 is TGTGCCTGCAGCCCCCGTCGCGGGGAGACCCAGTACTTC. Translation: CACSPRRGETQYF.